These 23 T cell receptor beta chains share one sample of origin, sequenced in a study of T cell responses to AZD1222 COVID-19 vaccine. The data were produced by immunoSEQ multiplex PCR, yet TCRdb's version contains in-frame clones alone and is incomplete. The profile shows roughly 150,000 clones, roughly 92% of them singletons. This specimen was peripheral blood, taken on day 0 of AZD1222 vaccination. The receptors derive from an adult in good health.

V and J are TRBV30 and TRBJ2-2; 7 nucleotides line up with TRBD1. V lost 3 bases and J lost 7; bases outside the gene matches: 5. Germline loops: CDR1 GTSNPN, CDR2 SVGIG (reference sequence). The CDR3 sequence is 13 residues long. The CDR3 nucleotides are TGTGCCTGGAGCCCCGGGACAGTCGGGGAGCTGTTTTTT. Translation gives CAWSPGTVGELFF. Full variable domain (rest looked up from reference TRBV30 and TRBJ2-2): SQTIHQWPATLVQPVGSPLSLECTVEGTSNPNLYWYRQAAGRGLQLLFYSVGIGQISSEVPQNLSASRPQDRQFILSSKKLLLSDSGFYLCAWSPGTVGELFFGEGSRLTVL.

The genes are TRBV27 and TRBJ2-1, with D perhaps matching TRBD2 (5 bases). The germline V gene has CDR1 MNHEY and CDR2 SMNVEV (reference sequence). This CDR3 comprises 14 residues. Trimming pared 6 bases from V and 8 bases from J, leaving 17 bases between. In DNA, the CDR3 is TGTGCCAGCAGGGGCCTAGCCTGGCTCGATGAGCAGTTCTTC. Its protein is CASRGLAWLDEQFF.

The CDR3 DNA is TGTGCCAGCAGCTTGGGCGGGAGGGGCAATGAGCAGTTCTTC. Encoded protein: CASSLGGRGNEQFF. The gene calls are TRBV7-3 and TRBJ2-1, with 9 bases identical to TRBD2. The CDR3 length is 14 residues. The junction had 3 bases not matched to a gene; V was cut back by 3 bases and J by 6 bases. Looked up from germline, CDR1 is SGHTA and CDR2 is FQGTGA. Looking up the rest from reference TRBV7-3 and TRBJ2-1 gives the full variable domain: GAGVSQTPSNKVTEKGKYVELRCDPISGHTALYWYRQSLGQGPEFLIYFQGTGAADDSGLPNDRFFAVRPEGSVSTLKIQRTERGDSAVYLCASSLGGRGNEQFFGPGTRLTVL.

The gene calls are TRBV10-3 and TRBJ1-2; no firm D call. The CDR3 loop spans 12 amino acids. V lost 7 bases and J 0 bases, leaving 6 bases between the germline ends. Germline CDR1 and CDR2: ENHRY and SYGVKD. In DNA, the CDR3 is TGTGCCATCAAGGTGCCTAACTATGGCTACACCTTC. It yields the protein CAIKVPNYGYTF.

The chain employs TRBV6-2 or TRBV6-3 and TRBJ2-7, with D unclear. Germline CDR1 and CDR2: MNHEY and SVGEGT. CDR3 length: 14 residues. V dropped 2 bases and J dropped 0 bases, with 8 bases sitting between them. Written as DNA, the CDR3 is TGTGCCAGCAGTTACGTTGCGACCTCCTACGAGCAGTACTTC. Protein: CASSYVATSYEQYF.

The chain recombines TRBV4-1 with TRBJ1-4; no firm D call. CDR1 is MGHRA and CDR2 is YSYEKL in the germline V gene. The CDR3 length is 13 residues. With 1 base removed from V and 5 bases from J, the gap between germline ends came to 5 bases. The CDR3 sequence is CASSQAMNEKLFF. The CDR3 nucleotides are TGCGCCAGCAGCCAAGCGATGAATGAAAAACTGTTTTTT.

The chain combines TRBV7-2 with TRBJ1-1, with 8 bases identical to TRBD1. The CDR3 has 19 amino acids. Germline V lookup: CDR1 SGHTA, CDR2 FQGNSA. The V and J ends lost 5 bases and 4 bases, in that order; junction bases with no gene match: 21. The CDR3 sequence: CASSQIPISGTGGSTEAFF. Written as DNA, the CDR3 is TGTGCCAGCAGCCAGATACCAATTTCCGGGACAGGAGGGAGCACTGAAGCTTTCTTT.

This sequence joins TRBV11-2 and TRBJ1-4, with a tentative D call TRBD1 (5 bases). CDR3 size: 16 residues. Germline assignment: CDR1 SGHAT and CDR2 FQNNGV. With 8 bases removed from V and 4 bases from J, the gap between germline ends came to 20 bases. CDR3 coding DNA: TGTGCCAGCTCCCCGGCGTGGCAGGGTGATAATGAAAAACTGTTTTTT. This translates into CASSPAWQGDNEKLFF.

This chain connects TRBV5-4 to TRBJ2-7, with TRBD1 as a possible D gene (6 bases). The germline V gene has CDR1 SGHNT and CDR2 YYREEE (reference sequence). The CDR3 is 15 residues long. Between the trimmed V and J ends, which lost 0 bases and 5 bases, there was a span of 15 bases. The DNA for the CDR3 is TGTGCCAGCAGCTTGGAGGGGGATCGGGGCCACGAGCAGTACTTC. Translating gives CASSLEGDRGHEQYF.

The chain recombines TRBV9 with TRBJ1-1, with 9 bases aligning to TRBD1. V gave up 3 bases and J gave up 11 bases; unmatched junction bases: 8. Germline CDR1 is SGDLS and CDR2 is YYNGEE. The length of the CDR3 is 13 residues. This CDR3 reads CASSGTGGIEAFF. The DNA of the CDR3 is TGTGCCAGCAGCGGTACAGGGGGCATCGAGGCTTTCTTT.

V usage is TRBV5-1 and J usage is TRBJ1-4; no clear D gene. Trimming shortened V by 1 base and J by 4 bases, and 8 bases separated the two germline ends. This CDR3 contains 14 residues. Germline V gene data show CDR1 as SGHRS and CDR2 as YFSETQ. The CDR3 DNA reads as TGCGCCAGCAGCTTGCCGGGCGATAATGAAAAACTGTTTTTT. Translated, it gives CASSLPGDNEKLFF.

The chain carries TRBV5-1 and TRBJ2-7; possible D gene TRBD2, 5 bases. The V gene's germline CDR1 is SGHRS and CDR2 YFSETQ. V was cut by 0 bases and J by 4 bases, with 14 bases left in between. CDR3 length equals 15 residues. The CDR3 coding sequence is TGCGCCAGCAGCTTGGAAAGCGCAGGCGGGTACGAGCAGTACTTC. Its translation is CASSLESAGGYEQYF.

The chain joins TRBV6-6 to TRBJ1-5; tentative D call: TRBD1 (5 bases). This CDR3 region has 16 residues. Trimming took off 5 bases at V and 4 bases at J, with 18 bases between the two ends. CDR1 is MNHNY, CDR2 SVGAGI, per germline (reference sequence). Written as DNA, the CDR3 is TGTGCCAGCAGTCTAATTCAGGGTATGCAGAATCAGCCCCAGCATTTT. Translation gives CASSLIQGMQNQPQHF.

The V call is TRBV9, the J call TRBJ2-1; 10 nucleotides match TRBD2. Germline loops: CDR1 SGDLS, CDR2 YYNGEE. The CDR3 runs to 19 residues. V dropped 0 bases and J dropped 4; count of bases not matched to a gene: 13. The CDR3 DNA follows: TGTGCCAGCAGCGTAGTAAGTTCTGTAGCGGGAGGTCGGTACAATGAGCAGTTCTTC. This translates into CASSVVSSVAGGRYNEQFF.

The chain recombines TRBV2 with TRBJ1-1; D gene ambiguous. CDR3 length: 15 amino acids. Germline lookup yields CDR1 SNHLY and CDR2 FYNNEI. V lost 6 bases and J 1 base, leaving 15 bases between the germline ends. This CDR3 reads CASRTGSSQNTEAFF. DNA of the CDR3: TGTGCCAGCAGGACCGGGTCCTCGCAGAACACTGAAGCTTTCTTT.

The V gene is TRBV12-3 or TRBV12-4, the J gene TRBJ2-2, with 7 bases identical to TRBD1. There are 13 residues in the CDR3. The trim removed 5 bases at V and 6 bases at J, leaving 3 bases unmatched. The CDR3, as DNA: TGTGCCAGCAGTACAGGGGTTCCCGGGGAGCTGTTTTTT. Residues: CASSTGVPGELFF.

This chain links TRBV5-4 with TRBJ2-5; 14 nucleotides match TRBD2. After removal of 4 bases from V and 3 bases from J, the junction contained 2 bases not matched to a gene. Germline-derived CDR1 and CDR2 are SGHNT and YYREEE (reference sequence). The CDR3 loop spans 15 amino acids. This CDR3 is CASSMGLAGEETQYF. CDR3 coding DNA: TGTGCCAGCAGCATGGGACTAGCGGGAGAAGAGACCCAGTACTTC.

The chain couples TRBV6-5 to TRBJ1-4, with TRBD1 identical over 10 bases. Trimming cost V 6 bases and J 7 bases; bases outside gene matches: 5. The CDR3 is 14 residues long. Per the germline V gene, CDR1 is MNHEY and CDR2 is SVGAGI. This CDR3 is CASRGTGAGEKLFF. Written as DNA, the CDR3 is TGTGCCAGCAGGGGGACAGGGGCAGGTGAAAAACTGTTTTTT.

The rearrangement links TRBV9 to TRBJ1-3, with D possibly being TRBD1 (6 bases). Trimming cost V 3 bases and J 4 bases, with 11 bases left between them. The CDR3 totals 14 residues. Germline V gene lookup returns CDR1 SGDLS and CDR2 YYNGEE. Written as DNA, the CDR3 is TGTGCCAGCAGCGGAACAGGGTTAGGAAACACCATATATTTT. It is translated as CASSGTGLGNTIYF.

This chain uses TRBV4-3 with TRBJ2-3; D is perhaps TRBD2 (5 bases). CDR1 and CDR2 (germline): LGHNA, YSLEER. Trimming stripped 5 bases from V and 3 bases from J, with 9 bases between. This CDR3 comprises 13 residues. The CDR3 region is CASSDEGTDTQYF. The CDR3 nucleotides are TGCGCCAGCAGCGACGAGGGTACAGATACGCAGTATTTT.

This clone has just one count. This chain connects TRBV27 to TRBJ1-4, with 8 bases that match TRBD1. CDR3 length: 15 residues. Germline values: CDR1 MNHEY, CDR2 SMNVEV (reference sequence). Trimming removed 0 bases from V and 8 bases from J; junction bases left unmatched: 5. As DNA, the CDR3 is TGTGCCAGCAGTTTATCAAGGACAGGGAGCGAAAAACTGTTTTTT. Its translation is CASSLSRTGSEKLFF.

This chain links TRBV18 with TRBJ1-6; D ambiguous. V lost 2 bases and J lost 7, with 6 bases in between. Germline CDR1 is KGHSH and CDR2 is LQKENI. The CDR3 is 13 residues long. This CDR3 reads CASSPNRNSPLHF. DNA of the CDR3: TGTGCCAGCTCACCAAACAGAAATTCACCCCTCCACTTT.

The chain is built from TRBV27 and TRBJ1-4; perhaps TRBD1 as D (5 bases). The CDR3 covers 14 residues. Germline V gene data show CDR1 as MNHEY and CDR2 as SMNVEV (reference sequence). V lost 3 bases and J lost 1, with 6 bases in between. Here the CDR3 reads CASSFGGTNEKLFF. DNA of the CDR3: TGTGCCAGCAGTTTCGGGGGAACTAATGAAAAACTGTTTTTT.